This paragraph reports one T cell receptor beta chain. Its antigen is currently unknown. This sample was included in a study of shared clonotypes between healthy human individuals. Study-wide background: Donors, aged 18 to 49, were two women and three men. Study-wide results and caveats: A handful of donors held about 5% of naive CD4 clonotypes in common. Shared clonotypes across all four donors exceeded non-shared ones in generation probability.

Sequencing was performed with immunoSEQ multiplex PCR; in TCRdb, only in-frame clones are kept and a portion is missing. Of roughly 120,000 clones in the sample, about two thirds were seen once. The germline V and J ends were trimmed by 5 bases and 4 bases, with 12 bases remaining between them. This CDR3 is built from 13 residues. Per the germline V gene, CDR1 is MNHNS and CDR2 is SASEGT. The TCR was taken from a woman in her 30s in good health. Input material: memory CD8+ T cells sorted from blood. Subset denoted: CD45RO+ cells pooled with CCR7-negative TemRA cells. The chain combines TRBV6-1 with TRBJ2-7, with D perhaps TRBD2 (5 bases). The CDR3 DNA follows: TGTGCCAGCAGTACCTACAGAGGGTACGAGCAGTACTTC. This codes for CASSTYRGYEQYF.